The clone carrying this T cell receptor (beta chain) has only a few counts. This specimen belongs to a study of blood T cell repertoires in COVID-19. Profiled with immunoSEQ multiplex PCR; TCRdb holds only in-frame clones, not every one. The top ten clones hold 6.5% to 7% of a sample with 360,000 or so clones, 90% of them seen once. Germline V gene sequence: CDR1 LNHDA, CDR2 SQIVND (reference sequence). The CDR3 is 16 amino acids. V gave up 9 bases and J gave up 7 bases, with 25 bases separating them. Sequencing used peripheral blood. The chain has TRBV19 and TRBJ1-5; TRBD1 might be the D (5 bases). The source is a young man with active or convalescent COVID-19. The CDR3 reads CASLQLDSGFGQPQHF. The CDR3 bases are TGTGCCAGCCTACAACTCGATTCAGGGTTCGGGCAGCCCCAGCATTTT.